Listed below are T cell receptor beta chains from one sample, sequenced in a study of human T cells and chemical hapten exposure. TCRdb ran MiXCR on the RACE reads and lists one entry per CDR3 protein. The repertoire holds 85,000 to 130,000 distinct CDR3 sequences, roughly an eighth seen once, with around 1.7% in the top ten. The sequenced sample was whole blood, obtained in connection with sensitization to the hapten diphenylcyclopropenone (DPC). The receptors were sampled from a woman in her 50s with alopecia areata. Some clones in this sample may be carry-over from other donors' samples. Both conserved end residues are part of each CDR3. D genes are given only for firm matches. Not all rows give a size; the values are once, few, many and, for expanded clones, a class.

TRBV5-1	many	TRBJ1-1	TRBD1	TGCGCCAGCAGCTTGGACAGGGGAAACACTGAAGCTTTCTTT	CASSLDRGNTEAFF
TRBV29-1	many	TRBJ1-3	-	TGCAGCGTCCTTGCGGGCCCCTCTGGAAACACCATATATTTT	CSVLAGPSGNTIYF
TRBV29-1	-	TRBJ2-1	TRBD2	TGCAGCGGTATAACTAGCGGGAGAAGGAATGAGCAGTTCTTC	CSGITSGRRNEQFF
TRBV3-1	-	TRBJ2-1	-	TGTGCCAGCTTAGTTAACAATGAGCAGTTCTTC	CASLVNNEQFF
TRBV4-1	few	TRBJ2-7	TRBD1	TGCGCCAGCAGCCAAGTTGAGACAGGGGTGGGCTACGAGCAGTACTTC	CASSQVETGVGYEQYF
TRBV27	few	TRBJ2-5	-	TGTGCCAGCGGCTCGTATAGCCAAGAGACCCAGTACTTC	CASGSYSQETQYF
TRBV23-1	-	TRBJ1-6	-	TGCGCCAGCAGCCCACCTGGGACGGCCCGTTCACCCCTCCACTTT	CASSPPGTARSPLHF
TRBV27	-	TRBJ2-5	-	TGTGCCAGCAGTCTAAAAAGCTCCTCGTCCCAGGGAGTCCAAGAGACCCAGTACTTC	CASSLKSSSSQGVQETQYF
TRBV7-9	-	TRBJ1-4	-	TGTGCCAGCAGCTTAGCAGGAGGGCTAGAAAAACTGTTTTTT	CASSLAGGLEKLFF
TRBV28	many	TRBJ1-2	-	TGTGCCAGCAGTCGCCCCGGGCAGCAGAGGGGCTACACCTTC	CASSRPGQQRGYTF
TRBV5-1	few	TRBJ2-7	TRBD1	TGCGCCAGCAGGATCTCAGGACAGGGGTTAGAAGAGCAGTACTTC	CASRISGQGLEEQYF
TRBV7-2	-	TRBJ2-2	-	TGTGCCAGCAGCTTAGTTCAGCCCGGGGAGCTGTTTTTT	CASSLVQPGELFF
TRBV7-2	-	TRBJ1-6	-	TGTGCCAGCAGCCCACGGGGAAGCTCCTATAATTCACCCCTCCACTTT	CASSPRGSSYNSPLHF
TRBV6-2/TRBV6-3	many	TRBJ2-3	TRBD1	TGTGCCAGCATTGCGCCGGGACAGGGGGCAGATACGCAGTATTTT	CASIAPGQGADTQYF
TRBV24-1	many	TRBJ2-5	-	TGTGCCACCAGTGACCCAGGGGTCGGCCAAGAGACCCAGTACTTC	CATSDPGVGQETQYF
TRBV20-1	-	TRBJ2-1	-	TGCAGTGCTAGAGCTGGGGGCGCGTTCTATGAGCAGTTCTTC	CSARAGGAFYEQFF
TRBV11-2	-	TRBJ1-6	-	TGTGCCAGCCGCCGTGGGGCCTATAATTCACCCCTCCACTTT	CASRRGAYNSPLHF
TRBV6-2/TRBV6-3	-	TRBJ2-6	-	TGTGCCAGCAGCCGACAATACATGGACTCTGGGGCCAACGTCCTGACTTTC	CASSRQYMDSGANVLTF
TRBV13	many	TRBJ2-4	-	TGTGCCAGCGTTCATCGAGCCAAAAACATTCAGTACTTC	CASVHRAKNIQYF
TRBV18	few	TRBJ2-5	TRBD2	TGTGCCAGCGCGGACTTTAGCGGGACTAGAAGGGAGACCCAGTACTTC	CASADFSGTRRETQYF
TRBV7-2	many	TRBJ2-1	TRBD2	TGTGCCAGCAGCCCACCGGGACTAGCTGGGAATGAGCAGTTCTTC	CASSPPGLAGNEQFF
TRBV24-1	few	TRBJ2-5	TRBD2	TGTGCCACCAGTGATTTCTATAGCGGGGGGGCCCTCGTGGAGACCCAGTACTTC	CATSDFYSGGALVETQYF
TRBV11-2	-	TRBJ2-5	-	TGTGCCAGCAGCTCCGGTCCATACCAAGAGACCCAGTACTTC	CASSSGPYQETQYF
TRBV28	many	TRBJ1-1	-	TGTGCCAGCAGTTTATACACTGAAGCTTTCTTT	CASSLYTEAFF
TRBV7-9	many	TRBJ1-2	-	TGTGCCAGCAGCTTAGGGTCCTATAACTATGGCTACACCTTC	CASSLGSYNYGYTF
TRBV28	many	TRBJ2-5	-	TGTGCCAGCAGTTTTTCGGGGGCGAAGACCCAGTACTTC	CASSFSGAKTQYF
TRBV12-3/TRBV12-4	few	TRBJ1-6	-	TGTGCCAGCAGTTGGGGAGCCCAGGGAGGTTCACCCCTCCACTTT	CASSWGAQGGSPLHF
TRBV7-6	few	TRBJ2-5	-	TGTGCCAGCAGCTTAGCGACGGGGGAGACCCAGTACTTC	CASSLATGETQYF
TRBV4-1	-	TRBJ2-5	-	TGCGCCAGCAGCCAAGGTCCCGAAGGCTCCGAGACCCAGTACTTC	CASSQGPEGSETQYF
TRBV27	-	TRBJ2-7	TRBD2	TGTGCCAGCCGTCGCGGGGGTTCCTACGAGCAGTACTTC	CASRRGGSYEQYF
TRBV6-1	few	TRBJ1-1	-	TGTGCCAGCAAAATTGACAGGAACACTGAAGCTTTCTTT	CASKIDRNTEAFF
TRBV28	-	TRBJ2-7	TRBD2	TGTGCCATCCTCGGAGCGGGGGAGCAGTACTTC	CAILGAGEQYF
TRBV27	-	TRBJ1-2	TRBD1	TGTGCCAGCAGTAGGACAGGACCTAGTTCTAACTATGGCTACACCTTC	CASSRTGPSSNYGYTF
TRBV4-1	-	TRBJ1-4	TRBD1	TGCGCCAGCAGCCAAGATCCGGGACAGAGTAATGAAAAACTGTTTTTT	CASSQDPGQSNEKLFF
TRBV6-5	few	TRBJ1-4	TRBD1	TGTGCCAGCAGTCTTTACAGGGGATCTAATGAAAAACTGTTTTTT	CASSLYRGSNEKLFF
TRBV7-9	few	TRBJ2-7	-	TGTGCCAGCAGCCCCATCCGTGGACCTACCTACGAGCAGTACTTC	CASSPIRGPTYEQYF
TRBV3-1	-	TRBJ2-5	TRBD2	TGTGCCAGCAGCCAAGATCGAAATAGCGGGAGGGGCAAAGAGACCCAGTACTTC	CASSQDRNSGRGKETQYF
TRBV3-1	many	TRBJ1-5	-	TGTGCCAGCAGCCAATGGAGCCCCACAGGGAGCAATCAGCCCCAGCATTTT	CASSQWSPTGSNQPQHF
TRBV7-2	many	TRBJ1-2	-	TGTGCCAGCAGCTTGACTCCGGGACGAGAGATGTATGGCTACACCTTC	CASSLTPGREMYGYTF
TRBV11-2	few	TRBJ2-7	TRBD2	TGTGCCAGCAGCTTTCTCCAGGGACTAGCCTACGAGCAGTACTTC	CASSFLQGLAYEQYF
TRBV7-9	-	TRBJ2-1	-	TGTGCCAGCAGCTTAGAAAGGGTGGGCAATGAGCAGTTCTTC	CASSLERVGNEQFF
TRBV7-2	few	TRBJ2-1	-	TGTGCCAGCAGCTTACAGAGGGTCAATGAGCAGTTCTTC	CASSLQRVNEQFF
TRBV20-1	few	TRBJ1-5	-	TGCAGTGCTAGAGAAAGAGGGGTCGTGAGCAATCAGCCCCAGCATTTT	CSARERGVVSNQPQHF
TRBV7-6	many	TRBJ2-3	TRBD2	TGTGCCAGCAGCTCCCTAGCGGGGGGAGTAGGAATTGATACGCAGTATTTT	CASSSLAGGVGIDTQYF
TRBV19	few	TRBJ2-1	-	TGTGCCAGTAGTACTCCTGGTCGACAGGCCATAAATGAGCAGTTCTTC	CASSTPGRQAINEQFF
TRBV6-5	-	TRBJ2-5	-	TGTGCCAGCAGTTACCTTGGATTGGTAGGACAGACCCCCCAAGAGACCCAGTACTTC	CASSYLGLVGQTPQETQYF
TRBV6-4	few	TRBJ1-1	-	TGTGCCAGCAGTGACTCGTCAGGCCACACTGAAGCTTTCTTT	CASSDSSGHTEAFF
TRBV20-1	few	TRBJ2-6	-	TGCAGTGCTAGAGATCTACTATGGCCAACTGGGGCCAACGTCCTGACTTTC	CSARDLLWPTGANVLTF
TRBV7-2	few	TRBJ2-7	-	TGTGCCAGCAGCTTAGGGCCCTCATTGATATCTCCGAGCTCCTACGAGCAGTACTTC	CASSLGPSLISPSSYEQYF
TRBV7-6	few	TRBJ2-3	TRBD2	TGTGCCAGCAGCCCTAGCGGGAGTGTAGATACGCAGTATTTT	CASSPSGSVDTQYF
TRBV28	once	TRBJ1-5	-	TGTGCCAGCAGTTCCCTCGGGGGCCAGCCCCAGCATTTT	CASSSLGGQPQHF
TRBV5-1	few	TRBJ2-4	-	TGCGCCAGCAGCTTGTCCGGCGGGACCAAAAACATTCAGTACTTC	CASSLSGGTKNIQYF
TRBV20-1	-	TRBJ2-4	-	TGCAGTGCAAGCCCCGGGGGTAAAAACATTCAGTACTTC	CSASPGGKNIQYF
TRBV20-1	few	TRBJ2-7	-	TGCAGTGCTAGAGATCCGACAGGTAGTGGAACCTACGAGCAGTACTTC	CSARDPTGSGTYEQYF